This TCR beta chain comes out of a study of blood T cell repertoires in COVID-19. Study information: There were acute and convalescent COVID-19 samples, and they came from the United States, Italy and Spain. T cells, B-cell-depleted T cells, or PBMCs provided the cDNA or gDNA that served as material.

The CDR3 spans 16 residues. CDR1 LGHNA and CDR2 YSLEER come from the germline V gene. V trimming: 0 bases; J trimming: 2 bases; junction bases outside the gene matches: 7. Using immunoSEQ multiplex PCR, the repertoire was profiled, and TCRdb retains in-frame clones only, with some absent. Found here are some 150,000 clones, about nine tenths of them singletons; the top ten hold roughly 0.77%. Specimen: PBMCs or T cells enriched from blood (not recorded which). This chain uses TRBV4-3 with TRBJ2-7; 7 nucleotides match TRBD2. The clonotype comes from a woman aged 18 to 35 who had recovered from COVID-19. CDR3 amino acids: CASSQDSRAGTYEQYF. CDR3 bases: TGCGCCAGCAGCCAAGATAGTCGAGCGGGAACCTACGAGCAGTACTTC.